This TCR beta chain was sequenced in a study of cytomegalovirus exposure and HLA in healthy donors. Whole-study findings and limits: Among the most significant clusters, several appeared linked to common viral pathogens in a later analysis. Information on immune exposure was restricted to one variable (CMV serostatus). Rarity characterized most TCR sequences, yet some public TCRs appeared in many donors. The presence/absence work took it that sequencing depth was about the same across donors.

Vbeta (60) and Jbeta (13) primers were used in the PCR. Some clones are missing from TCRdb's copy, which holds only in-frame ones; the method was immunoSEQ multiplex PCR. The table shows roughly 200,000 clones, with over 70% occurring only once. The length of the CDR3 is 12 residues. Between the trimmed V and J ends, which lost 5 bases and 6 bases, there was a span of 11 bases. CDR1 and CDR2 (germline): SQVTM, ANQGSEA. A word on this clone: Its target is not known.

Sequenced material: PBMCs. The rearrangement joins TRBV29-1 to TRBJ2-4, with a possible D match to TRBD2 (7 bases). The sequence was collected from a man aged 30 to 45 in good health and CMV-seronegative. The CDR3 nucleotides read TGCAGCGTTTATAGGGGGGGAAACATTCAGTACTTC. Its protein is CSVYRGGNIQYF.